A single T cell receptor (beta chain) is shown here with its context. No cognate antigen has been identified for it. Qualities for individual bases were not recorded, and no much larger clone is one base off. The data were obtained in a study of early T cells in non-severe SARS-CoV-2 infection (dated by TCRdb to the early 2020s). About the full investigation: Bulk RNA from unsorted whole blood was used for TCR sequencing, so alpha and beta chains could not be paired.

The study was a case-control design nested within a healthcare worker cohort in London, UK, with weekly nasopharyngeal swab PCR tests and blood sampling. Healthcare workers were recruited during the week of the UK lockdown, between 23 and 31 March 2020, and followed weekly for up to roughly 15 weeks. The junction carries 11 bases between V and J, which are trimmed by 2 bases and 1 base respectively. The CDR3 goes from the cysteine to the phenylalanine over 16 residues. Only CDR3 DNA is held: 48 bases, read in frame from base 1. Results and caveats for the whole study, not just this receptor: Matching against VDJdb was skewed toward anti-spike CD8 responses, likely underestimated virus-specific expansions, and missed private and CD4 specificities.

To prepare the library, 5' RACE was applied. Sequencing was performed on a NextSeq 500. Unique molecular identifiers were attached to individual cDNA molecules in the TCR library protocol so that sequencing error and PCR bias could be corrected. Both TCR alpha and beta chains were sequenced, and tight co-correlation was observed between alpha and beta sequence abundances in each sample. In the original analysis: Decombinator V4 was used to annotate TCR sequences for V gene, J gene and CDR3. TCRs were defined as expanded if a significant change between any two time points was detected under a Poisson model with p below 0.0001. Abundances of TCRs were expressed as counts per million after normalisation to the total number of TCRs sequenced in each sample. MAIT TCRs were defined by TRAV1-2 paired with TRAJ12, TRAJ20 or TRAJ33, and iNKT TCRs by TRAV10 paired with TRAJ18. VDJdb, accessed 1 November 2021, was searched for CMV, EBV and SARS-CoV-2 annotated TCRs, with TCRs annotated for multiple antigens excluded. Using fastp trimming at Q25 and MiXCR clonotype assembly, TCRdb reanalyzed the public sequencing data and kept in-frame beta chains. When rows share a CDR3 protein, they turn into one entry using the most common DNA and genes. The V and J calls follow TCRdb's processing rather than the paper's. Recorded for this sample are some 91,000 distinct CDR3 sequences; approximately 13% of them occurred a single time. Around 2% of the sample is taken by the ten largest.

The V and J genes are TRBV12-3 or TRBV12-4 and TRBJ2-2, and possibly TRBD2, on 6 matching bases. The sample taken for sequencing was whole blood. This TCR came from an adult who was a healthcare worker with PCR-confirmed SARS-CoV-2 infection or an uninfected control (not recorded which). The CDR3 region reads CASSLRAGLNTGELFF. The nucleotide sequence reads as follows: TGTGCCAGCAGTTTACGGGCGGGGCTGAACACCGGGGAGCTGTTTTTT.